This TCR beta chain was captured in a study of blood T cell repertoires in COVID-19. Whole-study context: Acute and convalescent COVID-19 samples came from the United States, Italy and Spain.

The CDR3 extends over 15 amino acids. J gave up 3 bases and V 5 bases, and 6 bases lay outside the gene matches. Germline V gene data show CDR1 as SEHNR and CDR2 as FQNEAQ (reference sequence). How the authors handled the data: Reference gene primer amplification gave estimated nucleated cell counts. Data came from immunoSEQ multiplex PCR; TCRdb stores just in-frame clones and leaves some out. The V and J calls and clone size were taken over from that table, and D and trimming were inferred from the DNA. The table lists 35,000 to 45,000 clones, about 91% of them singletons. The material sequenced was peripheral blood. The V and J genes are TRBV7-9 and TRBJ1-1, with 10 bases fitting TRBD1. The receptor comes from a man in his fifties with active COVID-19. The CDR3 sequence: CASSEDRGLDTEAFF. The CDR3 DNA follows: TGTGCCAGCAGCGAAGACAGGGGGCTAGACACTGAAGCTTTCTTT.